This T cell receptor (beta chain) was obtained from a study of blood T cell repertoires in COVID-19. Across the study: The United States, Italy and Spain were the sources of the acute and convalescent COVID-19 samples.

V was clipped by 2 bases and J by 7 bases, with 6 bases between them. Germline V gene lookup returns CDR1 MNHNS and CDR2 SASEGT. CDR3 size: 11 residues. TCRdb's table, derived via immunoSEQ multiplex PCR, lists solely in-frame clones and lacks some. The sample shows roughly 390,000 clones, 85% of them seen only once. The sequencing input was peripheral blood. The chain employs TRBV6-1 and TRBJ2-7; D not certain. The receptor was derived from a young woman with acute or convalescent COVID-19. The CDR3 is CASSEWLEQYF. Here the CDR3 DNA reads TGTGCCAGCAGTGAATGGCTGGAGCAGTACTTC.